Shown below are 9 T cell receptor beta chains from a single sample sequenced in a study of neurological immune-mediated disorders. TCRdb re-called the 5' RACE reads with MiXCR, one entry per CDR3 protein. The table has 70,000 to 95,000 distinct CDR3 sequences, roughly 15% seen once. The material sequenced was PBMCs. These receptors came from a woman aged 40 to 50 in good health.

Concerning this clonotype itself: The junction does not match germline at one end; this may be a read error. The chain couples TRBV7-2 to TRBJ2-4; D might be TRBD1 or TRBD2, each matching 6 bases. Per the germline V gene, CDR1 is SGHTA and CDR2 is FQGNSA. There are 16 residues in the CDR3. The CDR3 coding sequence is TGCGCCAGCAGCTCCGCGGGGACAAATAAGACAAACATTCAGTACTTC. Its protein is CASSSAGTNKTNIQYF.

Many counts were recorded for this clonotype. CDR3 loop: CASSPTYTADTQYF. CDR3 bases: TGTGCCAGCAGTCCTACCTATACCGCAGATACGCAGTATTTT. The rearrangement links TRBV27 to TRBJ2-3, with D hard to call. The CDR3 runs 14 residues. V dropped 5 bases and J dropped 4 bases, with 13 bases sitting between them. Germline V gene data show CDR1 as MNHEY and CDR2 as SMNVEV (reference sequence).

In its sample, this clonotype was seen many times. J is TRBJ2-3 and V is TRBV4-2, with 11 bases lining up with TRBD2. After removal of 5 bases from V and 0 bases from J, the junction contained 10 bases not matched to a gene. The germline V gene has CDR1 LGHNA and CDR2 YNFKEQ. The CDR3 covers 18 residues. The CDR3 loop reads CASSERTSGGPSTDTQYF. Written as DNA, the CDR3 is TGTGCCAGCAGCGAACGAACTAGCGGGGGCCCGAGCACAGATACGCAGTATTTT.

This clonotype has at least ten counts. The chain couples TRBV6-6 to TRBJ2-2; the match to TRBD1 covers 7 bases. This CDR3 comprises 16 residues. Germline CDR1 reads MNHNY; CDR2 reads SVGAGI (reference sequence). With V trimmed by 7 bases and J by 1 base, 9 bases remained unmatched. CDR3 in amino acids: CASIKRGQQNTGELFF. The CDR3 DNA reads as TGTGCCAGCATCAAAAGGGGACAGCAGAACACCGGGGAGCTGTTTTTT.

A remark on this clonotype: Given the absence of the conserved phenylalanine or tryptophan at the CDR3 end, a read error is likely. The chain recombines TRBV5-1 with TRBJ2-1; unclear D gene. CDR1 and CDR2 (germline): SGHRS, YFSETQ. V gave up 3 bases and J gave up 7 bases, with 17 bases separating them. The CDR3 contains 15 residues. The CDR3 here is CASSSGNTELNEQFL. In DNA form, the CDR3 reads TGCGCCAGCAGCTCAGGCAACACCGAACTTAATGAGCAGTTCTTA.

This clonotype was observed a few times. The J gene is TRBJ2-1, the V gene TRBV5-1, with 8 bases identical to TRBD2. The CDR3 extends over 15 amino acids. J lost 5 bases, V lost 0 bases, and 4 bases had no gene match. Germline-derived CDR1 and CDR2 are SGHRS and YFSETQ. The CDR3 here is CASSLAGGDHNEQFF. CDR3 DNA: TGCGCCAGCAGCTTGGCGGGAGGGGACCACAATGAGCAGTTCTTC. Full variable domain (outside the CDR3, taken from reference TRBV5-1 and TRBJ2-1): KAGVTQTPRYLIKTRGQQVTLSCSPISGHRSVSWYQQTPGQGLQFLFEYFSETQRNKGNFPGRFSGRQFSNSRSEMNVSTLELGDSALYLCASSLAGGDHNEQFFGPGTRLTVL.

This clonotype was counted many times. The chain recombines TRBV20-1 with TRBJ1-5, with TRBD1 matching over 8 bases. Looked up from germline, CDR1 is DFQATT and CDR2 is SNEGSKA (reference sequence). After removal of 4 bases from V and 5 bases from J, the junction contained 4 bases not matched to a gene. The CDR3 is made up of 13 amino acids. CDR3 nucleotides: TGCAGTGCTACTCGACAGGGGTATCAGCCCCAGCATTTT. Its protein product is CSATRQGYQPQHF.

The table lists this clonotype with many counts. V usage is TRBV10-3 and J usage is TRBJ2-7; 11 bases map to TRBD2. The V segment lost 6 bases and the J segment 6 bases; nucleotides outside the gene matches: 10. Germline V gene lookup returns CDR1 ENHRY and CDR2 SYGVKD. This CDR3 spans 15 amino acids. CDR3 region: CAISPSSGGPLEQYV. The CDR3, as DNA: TGTGCCATCAGCCCCTCTAGCGGGGGGCCTCTCGAGCAGTACGTC.

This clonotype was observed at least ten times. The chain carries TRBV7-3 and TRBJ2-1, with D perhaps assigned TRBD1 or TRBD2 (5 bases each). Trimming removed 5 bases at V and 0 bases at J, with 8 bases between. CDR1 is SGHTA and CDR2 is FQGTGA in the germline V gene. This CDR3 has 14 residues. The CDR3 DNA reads TGTGCCAGCAGCGCCGGGGCCTCCTACAATGAGCAGTTCTTC. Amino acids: CASSAGASYNEQFF. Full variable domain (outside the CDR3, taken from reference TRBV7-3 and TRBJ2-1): GAGVSQTPSNKVTEKGKYVELRCDPISGHTALYWYRQSLGQGPEFLIYFQGTGAADDSGLPNDRFFAVRPEGSVSTLKIQRTERGDSAVYLCASSAGASYNEQFFGPGTRLTVL.